What follows is one T cell receptor (beta chain) and its context. This specimen comes from a study of T cells in Graves' hyperthyroidism and ophthalmopathy. Diagnoses used clinical symptoms, serum thyroxine and TRAb, thyroid ultrasound and orbital computed tomography. Fresh peripheral blood, under 13 ml, was the source of the PBMCs. Regions amplified from RNA transcripts were the TCR beta CDR3 regions. The TCR CDR3 was amplified in a first-round RT-PCR using the HTBI primer set. TCRdb processed the multiplex PCR reads anew with MiXCR; each CDR3 protein has one entry. Here the sample spans a few hundred thousand distinct CDR3 sequences, around 21% being singletons. The CDR3 extends over 14 amino acids. J gave up 3 bases and V 4 bases, and 4 bases lay outside the gene matches. Germline V lookup: CDR1 MGHRA, CDR2 YSYEKL.

The chain carries TRBV4-1 and TRBJ2-7; 9 bases match TRBD1. The source material was blood. This receptor was obtained from a man younger than 35 with Graves' hyperthyroidism. CDR3 sequence: CASSRTGDDYEQYF. CDR3 coding DNA: TGCGCCAGCAGCCGGACAGGGGATGACTACGAGCAGTACTTC.